The 12 T cell receptor beta chains below were found in one sample sequenced in a study of CXCR3-negative and CXCR3-positive naive CD8 T cells. The libraries of TRB cDNA were constructed through 5' RACE using UMI labels. No DNA is given; TCRdb re-called the 5' RACE reads and lists each CDR3 protein once. This sample's clone table lists about 150,000 distinct CDR3 sequences. These receptors are not linked to any known antigen. Study-level points and caveats: Against CXCR3-negative naive cells, CXCR3-positive naive cells showed more hydrophobic TRB CDR3s.

Sequences were obtained from naive CXCR3+ CD8+ T cells from blood. Noted subset: CD45RO-CCR7+CD27+CD95- naive CD8+ T cells expressing CXCR3 (TNR3+). The receptors stem from a human donor in good health. Some clones in this sample may be carry-over from other donors' samples.

The rearrangement uses TRBV7-9 and TRBJ2-2. Germline V lookup: CDR1 SEHNR, CDR2 FQNEAQ (reference sequence). This CDR3 has 15 residues. The CDR3 is CASSPSLGSTGELFF.

The chain recombines TRBV20-1 with TRBJ2-1; absent DNA, TCRdb's TRBD2 call cannot be checked. The CDR3 is made up of 14 amino acids. CDR1 and CDR2 (germline): DFQATT, SNEGSKA (reference sequence). The CDR3 loop reads CSAPVGGAYNEQFF.

This chain links TRBV7-2 with TRBJ2-1. There are 14 residues in the CDR3. Germline values: CDR1 SGHTA, CDR2 FQGNSA. CDR3 loop: CASSLVVADDEQFF.

The V gene is TRBV12-3 or TRBV12-4, the J gene TRBJ2-3; TCRdb proposes TRBD2, but this gene call is untestable without DNA. The CDR3 sequence is 15 residues long. CDR3 in amino acids: CASSLTPRSTDTQYF.

The J gene is TRBJ1-2, the V gene TRBV28; TCRdb returns TRBD1, unconfirmable since there is no DNA. This CDR3 is built from 16 residues. Germline V gene sequence: CDR1 MDHEN, CDR2 SYDVKM. The CDR3 region is CASSSPEAQGVYGYTF.

This rearrangement joins TRBV25-1 to TRBJ2-7; TCRdb's assignment of TRBD2 cannot be checked, as there is no DNA. Looked up from germline, CDR1 is MGHDK and CDR2 is SYGVNS. This CDR3 region has 11 residues. The CDR3 sequence is CASLAGFQQYF.

The rearrangement joins TRBV7-9 to TRBJ2-1; no DNA is available, so the TRBD2 call from TCRdb remains unchecked. This CDR3 contains 19 residues. The V gene's germline CDR1 is SEHNR and CDR2 FQNEAQ (reference sequence). CDR3 protein: CASSLGVFIYETSANEQFF.

The genes are TRBV29-1 and TRBJ2-7. There are 11 residues in the CDR3. The V gene's germline CDR1 is SQVTM and CDR2 ANQGSEA. CDR3 amino acids: CSVKVSYEQYF.

This chain uses TRBV2 with TRBJ2-1. The germline gives CDR1 SNHLY, CDR2 FYNNEI. The CDR3 loop spans 13 amino acids. This chain's CDR3 is CASSGFGDNEQFF.

The gene calls are TRBV7-2 and TRBJ2-7; TCRdb names TRBD1, which stays unverified in the absence of DNA. Germline V gene lookup returns CDR1 SGHTA and CDR2 FQGNSA. The length of the CDR3 is 15 residues. The CDR3 reads CASSKDINNPYEQYF.

CDR3 region: CSVEPWPRDPSNEQFF. The chain uses TRBV29-1 and TRBJ2-1; the TRBD1 assignment by TCRdb is unverifiable without DNA. The germline gives CDR1 SQVTM, CDR2 ANQGSEA. The CDR3 contains 16 residues.

This sequence joins TRBV6-5 and TRBJ2-3; TCRdb designates TRBD2, a call that cannot be tested without DNA. CDR3 length: 17 residues. Germline assignment: CDR1 MNHEY and CDR2 SVGAGI. The CDR3 loop reads CASSYSSSGLITDTQYF.